These 15 T cell receptor beta chains came from one sample sequenced in a study of cytomegalovirus exposure and HLA in healthy donors. Primers included in the PCR were 60 Vbeta and 13 Jbeta primers. The repertoire was sequenced with immunoSEQ multiplex PCR; TCRdb's copy has only in-frame clones and lacks some. The sample yields 100,000 to 140,000 clones, less than 85% seen once. The sequenced sample was PBMCs. These receptors were collected from a woman aged 35 to 49 in good health and CMV-seropositive.

The chain recombines TRBV7-9 with TRBJ2-2, with 7 positions matching TRBD1. Germline assignment: CDR1 SEHNR and CDR2 FQNEAQ (reference sequence). This CDR3 spans 14 amino acids. Trimming at V came to 5 bases and at J to 6 bases, leaving 6 bases not matched to a gene. The CDR3: CASSPGGLSGELFF. The CDR3 DNA reads as TGTGCCAGCAGCCCAGGGGGATTGTCCGGGGAGCTGTTTTTT.

The chain has TRBV30 and TRBJ2-5; maybe TRBD2 (5 bases). The CDR3 consists of 13 residues. Looked up from germline, CDR1 is GTSNPN and CDR2 is SVGIG (reference sequence). V was trimmed by 0 bases and J by 7 bases, leaving 12 bases between them. CDR3 loop: CAWSVQESGTQYF. CDR3 coding DNA: TGTGCCTGGAGTGTACAAGAAAGCGGGACCCAGTACTTC.

V is TRBV5-1 and J is TRBJ1-5; possibly TRBD1 for D (6 bases). V was pared by 4 bases and J by 4 bases, with 12 bases between. From germline, CDR1 is SGHRS and CDR2 YFSETQ. The CDR3 runs to 14 residues. In DNA form, the CDR3 reads TGCGCCAGCAGCACCGGGACAAAGAATCAGCCCCAGCATTTT. Its translation is CASSTGTKNQPQHF.

Note on this clone: A read error may account for a junction end that differs from germline. The V call is TRBV7-7, the J call TRBJ2-5; weak D call: TRBD1 (5 bases). The germline V gene has CDR1 SSHAT and CDR2 FNYEAQ (reference sequence). CDR3 length equals 15 residues. CDR3 amino acids: CASSLGATAQETQYF. The CDR3 DNA sequence: TGTGCTAGCAGCTTAGGGGCGACAGCTCAAGAGACCCAGTACTTC. Using reference TRBV7-7 and TRBJ2-5 for the parts outside the CDR3, the full variable domain is GAGVSQSPRYKVTKRGQDVTLRCDPISSHATLYWYQQALGQGPEFLTYFNYEAQPDKSGLPSDRFSAERPEGSISTLTIQRTEQRDSAMYRCASSLGATAQETQYFGPGTRLLVL.

About this clone itself: A junction end diverges from the germline sequence, so it may reflect a read error. Other DNA sequences in the same sample also yield this CDR3. The V and J genes are TRBV6-5 and TRBJ1-1; weak D call: TRBD1 (5 bases). The CDR3 is made up of 14 amino acids. Germline V lookup: CDR1 MNHEY, CDR2 SVGAGI. The DNA of the CDR3 is TGCGCCAGCAGTCCCCGACAGAGGAACACTGAAGCTTTCTTT. As protein: CASSPRQRNTEAFF.

The chain combines TRBV5-1 with TRBJ2-3; 8 nucleotides match TRBD1. Looked up from germline, CDR1 is SGHRS and CDR2 is YFSETQ. The CDR3 spans 16 residues. Unmatched junction bases numbered 9, after V lost 3 bases and J lost 3 bases. The CDR3 sequence: CASSSHLQGATDTQYF. DNA of the CDR3: TGCGCCAGCAGCTCCCACCTTCAGGGGGCTACAGATACGCAGTATTTT. Looking up the rest from reference TRBV5-1 and TRBJ2-3 gives the full variable domain: KAGVTQTPRYLIKTRGQQVTLSCSPISGHRSVSWYQQTPGQGLQFLFEYFSETQRNKGNFPGRFSGRQFSNSRSEMNVSTLELGDSALYLCASSSHLQGATDTQYFGPGTRLTVL.

This chain joins TRBV11-2 and TRBJ1-3, with D perhaps matching TRBD1 (6 bases). This CDR3 is built from 15 residues. Trimming removed 3 bases from V and 2 bases from J, with 11 bases in between. Per germline, CDR1 SGHAT and CDR2 FQNNGV. The CDR3 spells CASSFRGGTGNTIYF. The CDR3, as DNA: TGTGCCAGCAGCTTTAGGGGGGGCACTGGAAACACCATATATTTT.

The V gene is TRBV15, the J gene TRBJ1-5; D ambiguous. The CDR3 runs to 16 residues. The germline gives CDR1 LNHNV, CDR2 YYDKDF (reference sequence). V was clipped by 1 base and J by 0 bases, with 10 bases between them. DNA for the CDR3: TGTGCCACCAGCAGAGGGCCCCAGTTTAGCAATCAGCCCCAGCATTTT. The encoded protein is CATSRGPQFSNQPQHF.

In its sample, this clone was seen a few times. The V gene is TRBV5-1, the J gene TRBJ1-4; D remains ambiguous. The CDR3 spans 16 residues. Germline values: CDR1 SGHRS, CDR2 YFSETQ. V gave up 4 bases and J gave up 10 bases, with 23 bases separating them. The CDR3 sequence: CASSKNTGSDFVKLFF. The CDR3, as DNA: TGCGCCAGCAGCAAAAACACCGGGTCCGATTTTGTAAAACTGTTTTTT. The entire variable domain, with the rest obtained from reference TRBV5-1 and TRBJ1-4, is as follows: KAGVTQTPRYLIKTRGQQVTLSCSPISGHRSVSWYQQTPGQGLQFLFEYFSETQRNKGNFPGRFSGRQFSNSRSEMNVSTLELGDSALYLCASSKNTGSDFVKLFFGSGTQLSVL.

This clone has more than one count but fewer than ten. V is TRBV28 and J is TRBJ1-1; D perhaps matches TRBD1 (6 bases). Looked up from germline, CDR1 is MDHEN and CDR2 is SYDVKM. Trimming left V 2 bases short and J 5 bases short, with 12 bases between. The CDR3 totals 14 residues. The CDR3 sequence: CASSLPGTITEAFF. The CDR3 DNA is TGTGCCAGCAGTTTACCAGGGACAATAACTGAAGCTTTCTTT.

The gene calls are TRBV18 and TRBJ2-7; D is uncertain. This CDR3 comprises 13 residues. V was shortened by 3 bases and J by 1 base, with 7 bases between the two germline ends. Germline values: CDR1 KGHSH, CDR2 LQKENI. The CDR3 loop reads CASSPSRSYEQYF. CDR3 coding DNA: TGTGCCAGCTCACCTTCTAGGTCCTACGAGCAGTACTTC.

The CDR3 here is CAIGDRAYGYTF. The CDR3 coding sequence is TGTGCCATCGGGGACAGGGCTTACGGCTACACCTTC. This chain joins TRBV7-6 and TRBJ1-2, with TRBD1 matching over 9 bases. V shed 10 bases, J shed 8 bases, and the junction held 8 bases outside the gene matches. CDR1 and CDR2 from the germline V gene are SGHVS and FNYEAQ. The CDR3 runs 12 residues.

The V call is TRBV14, the J call TRBJ1-4; D is ambiguous. Trimming removed 5 bases at V and 8 bases at J, with 12 bases between. Germline CDR1 SGHDN, CDR2 FVKESK. The CDR3 spans 13 residues. CDR3 DNA sequence: TGTGCCAGCAGCGGAACTGCCGGGGAAAAACTGTTTTTT. Residues: CASSGTAGEKLFF.

The chain recombines TRBV5-4 with TRBJ1-1, with 8 bases lining up with TRBD1. Losses at the gene ends were 1 base for V and 5 bases for J; bases not matched to a gene: 1. In germline, CDR1 is SGHNT, CDR2 YYREEE (reference sequence). The CDR3 sequence is 13 residues long. The CDR3 sequence is CASSLTGGTEAFF. CDR3 bases: TGTGCCAGCAGCTTGACAGGGGGAACTGAAGCTTTCTTT.

This clone came up once. V and J are TRBV4-1 and TRBJ1-6; 9 bases are shared with TRBD1. The CDR3 consists of 18 residues. V lost 4 bases, J lost 9 bases, and 16 bases stayed unmatched. Germline CDR1 reads MGHRA; CDR2 reads YSYEKL. The DNA of the CDR3 is TGCGCCAGCAGCCGCACACTACCCGGGACAGGGAGAATTTCACCCCTCCACTTT. Its translation: CASSRTLPGTGRISPLHF.